This T cell receptor (beta chain) was recovered during a study of PD-1 blockade in classical Hodgkin lymphoma. No patient escaped relapse after autologous stem cell transplantation, and brentuximab vedotin exposure varied. The patients, who had relapsed/refractory classical Hodgkin lymphoma, achieved best responses of complete response, partial response or progressive disease. Libraries were prepared by immunoSEQ multiplex PCR; TCRdb keeps only in-frame clonotypes and omits some of them. The sample includes about 36,000 clones, roughly two thirds of them seen just once. The study, taken as a whole, reports: Individuals initiating nivolumab under 1 year after ASCT were excluded. Complete responders had baseline diversity similar to newly diagnosed patients.

In its sample, this clone was seen once. Its specificity is not known. Trimming removed 6 bases from V and 3 bases from J; junction bases left unmatched: 9. The CDR3 sequence is 14 residues long. CDR1 SQVTM and CDR2 ANQGSEA come from the germline V gene. The clonotype was recovered from a human donor with classical Hodgkin lymphoma. Sequencing was performed on peripheral blood mononuclear cells (PBMCs), taken before the second cycle of nivolumab. V gene TRBV29-1 combines with J gene TRBJ2-7; 9 bases match TRBD1. The CDR3 spells CSVKSGTGNYEQYF. CDR3 in DNA: TGCAGCGTAAAGTCCGGGACAGGGAACTACGAGCAGTACTTC.